The rows below give T cell receptor beta chains drawn from one sample of a study of PD-1 blockade in classical Hodgkin lymphoma. Generated by immunoSEQ multiplex PCR, the TCRdb table keeps only in-frame clones and is missing some. This table holds about 13,000 clones, around four fifths found once. The specimen comprised peripheral blood mononuclear cells (PBMCs), sampled at baseline. The receptors come from a human donor with classical Hodgkin lymphoma. CDR3s include the opening cysteine and the closing phenylalanine or tryptophan. D genes are given only for firm matches. Rows may omit the clone size; those that give it use once, few, many or a size class.

j_call d_call clone_size v_call cdr3_nt cdr3_aa
TRBJ2-1 TRBD1 . TRBV6-1 TGTGCCAGCAGTGTACCGGGACAGGGGGCGCTTTGGTCCTACAATGAGCAGTTCTTC CASSVPGQGALWSYNEQFF
TRBJ2-1 TRBD2 . TRBV5-1 TGCGCCAGCAGTCCCAGACTAGCGGGAGATTTCAATGAGCAGTTCTTC CASSPRLAGDFNEQFF
TRBJ2-1 . . TRBV6-1 TGTGCCAGCCTCTACAGGGAGGAGGCCAATGAGCAGTTCTTC CASLYREEANEQFF
TRBJ2-5 . few TRBV5-8 TGTGCCAGCAGCTTGGGGGGACGTCCACAAGAGACCCAGTACTTC CASSLGGRPQETQYF
TRBJ1-4 TRBD1 . TRBV30 TGTGCCTGGAGCCACGAAGTCAGGGGGAATGAAAAACTGTTTTTT CAWSHEVRGNEKLFF
TRBJ1-2 . . TRBV6-1 TGTGCCAGCAATACGGACAGCCTCCATTTCTATGGCTACACCTTC CASNTDSLHFYGYTF
TRBJ1-3 . . TRBV6-1 TGTGCCAGCAGTGTTTGGGGCGATGGAAACACCATATATTTT CASSVWGDGNTIYF
TRBJ2-3 TRBD2 . TRBV29-1 TGCAGCGTTGATGGGGGGGGAGATACGCAGTATTTT CSVDGGGDTQYF
TRBJ1-5 . . TRBV6-1 TGTGCCAGCACGGATATCTGGGGGGGAGGTCAGCCCCAGCATTTT CASTDIWGGGQPQHF
TRBJ2-6 . once TRBV11-2 TGTGCCAGCAGCTTAACCCTCTCTGGGGCCAACGTCCTGACTTTC CASSLTLSGANVLTF
TRBJ2-3 . few TRBV6-1 TGTGCCAGCAGTGAACGGACGAGGGGGAGCACAGATACGCAGTATTTT CASSERTRGSTDTQYF
TRBJ2-3 TRBD1 . TRBV19 TGTGCCAGTAGTATACTGGACAGGGTAGAAGATACGCAGTATTTT CASSILDRVEDTQYF
TRBJ1-5 TRBD1 . TRBV5-1 TGCGCCAGCAGCTTAGGGGGCGGGGGTCAGCCCCAGCATTTT CASSLGGGGQPQHF
TRBJ2-3 . once TRBV5-1 TGCGCCAGCAGCTTAGCTTGGAGGACAGATACGCAGTATTTT CASSLAWRTDTQYF
TRBJ2-1 . . TRBV28 TGTGCCAGCAGTCCCCGGTTAGGGGTGAGGGGCCGGGATGAGCAGTTCTTC CASSPRLGVRGRDEQFF
TRBJ1-5 . large TRBV6-6 TGTGCCAGCACCATCATGGGGGGGGCACCGGAACAGCCCCAGCATTTT CASTIMGGAPEQPQHF
TRBJ2-1 TRBD1 . TRBV25-1 TGTGCCAGCAGTGAACAGGGGGCAGTGAATGAGCAGTTCTTC CASSEQGAVNEQFF
TRBJ2-1 TRBD2 . TRBV10-2 TGCGCCAGCAGTGAGGTGGCCTCCTTCGGCTTAGCGGGGCACAATGAGCAGTTCTTC CASSEVASFGLAGHNEQFF
TRBJ1-2 TRBD1 once TRBV2 TGTGCCAGCACTGGACAGGCTTATGGCTACACCTTC CASTGQAYGYTF
TRBJ1-1 TRBD1 . TRBV5-1 TGCGCCAGCAGCTTGAAGGGCAGGGGGAAGAACACTGAAGCTTTCTTT CASSLKGRGKNTEAFF
TRBJ1-1 . . TRBV6-5 TGTGCCAGCAGTTACACGAACACTGAAGCTTTCTTT CASSYTNTEAFF
TRBJ2-7 . . TRBV13 TGTGCCAGCAGCTTCACAGGGTTGGGCGGGCTCCTTGGGGAGCAGTACTTC CASSFTGLGGLLGEQYF
TRBJ2-1 . medium-sized TRBV4-3 TGCGCCAGCAGCCAAGCGGGGAATGAGCAGTTCTTC CASSQAGNEQFF
TRBJ2-7 TRBD2 . TRBV4-3 TGCGCCAGCAGCCAAGAGGCTAGCGGGACTTTCTATAGGTCCTACGAGCAGTACTTC CASSQEASGTFYRSYEQYF
TRBJ2-5 TRBD2 . TRBV9 TGTGCCAGCAGCCGTGACGGGGGGGCCCGGGAGACCCAGTACTTC CASSRDGGARETQYF
TRBJ2-5 TRBD2 . TRBV2 TGTGCCAGCAGTGAAGGTAGCGGGGGCTCAGAGACCCAGTACTTC CASSEGSGGSETQYF
TRBJ2-1 . . TRBV25-1 TGTGCCAGCAGTGAATCCCAAGCACCAGGAGGTCCCGGCAATGAGCAGTTCTTC CASSESQAPGGPGNEQFF
TRBJ1-2 . . TRBV30 TGTGCCTGGAGTACTCACTTTCAATCGCGAGGCTACACCTTC CAWSTHFQSRGYTF
TRBJ2-3 . . TRBV7-8 TGTGCCAGCAGCTTAGGCAGAACGGTCACAGATACGCAGTATTTT CASSLGRTVTDTQYF
TRBJ1-1 TRBD1 . TRBV28 TGTGCCAGCAATGGAATGGACAGGATACGTTTAGAAGCTTTCTTT CASNGMDRIRLEAFF
TRBJ1-1 . . TRBV7-6 TGTGCCAGCAGCTTAGCAACAGGGCTCCAATCTGAAGCTTTCTTT CASSLATGLQSEAFF